This TCR beta chain is drawn from a study of a mutant IDH1 vaccine in newly diagnosed glioma. In the study overall: Patients were started on vaccination 4-6 weeks after radiotherapy alone, or with temozolomide cycles. Among treated patients, about 62% were male and 37.5% female, and mean age was about 40 years.

On this clone itself: No antigen is known for it.

Per germline, CDR1 LNHDA and CDR2 SQIVND (reference sequence). The CDR3 length is 15 residues. J was trimmed by 2 bases and V by 5 bases; bases with no gene match: 5. Clones were read by immunoSEQ multiplex PCR, and TCRdb kept only the in-frame ones, dropping some. This sample yields fewer than 25,000 clones, of which roughly 84% are seen a single time; about 2.8% belongs to the top ten. Sample time point: week 47, end of study. Topical imiquimod accompanied each vaccine dose, which consisted of 300 ug of mutant IDH1 20-mer peptide. Eight vaccinations reached patients in weeks 1, 3, 5, 7, 11, 15, 19 and 23. Study observations and caveats: Any relationship between pseudoprogression and changes in top peripheral T cell clonotypes seemed absent.

The chain has TRBV19 and TRBJ1-1; 10 positions agree with TRBD1. The sequence was obtained from a man aged 40-49 years with glioma. The material was PBMCs, obtained from a glioma patient whose treatment included an IDH1 peptide vaccine. Here the CDR3 reads CASSLWTGGNTEAFF. In DNA form, the CDR3 reads TGTGCCAGTAGTCTCTGGACAGGGGGTAACACTGAAGCTTTCTTT. The variable domain in full, completed from reference TRBV19 and TRBJ1-1, reads DGGITQSPKYLFRKEGQNVTLSCEQNLNHDAMYWYRQDPGQGLRLIYYSQIVNDFQKGDIAEGYSVSREKKESFPLTVTSAQKNPTAFYLCASSLWTGGNTEAFFGQGTRLTVV.